Listed below are T cell receptor beta chains from one sample, sequenced in a study of sequential checkpoint blockade in melanoma. Profiled with immunoSEQ multiplex PCR; TCRdb holds only in-frame clones, not every one. The repertoire includes under 15,000 clones, about 26% of them detected once, and approximately 19% sits in the top ten. Sample: tumor tissue (inferred from file names), taken from a patient given nivolumab and ipilimumab in sequence. The origin of the receptors is a human donor with melanoma. CDR3s include the opening cysteine and the closing phenylalanine or tryptophan. The D gene is left open where the match is weak. The size field is filled for only some rows; it gives once, few, many or a size class.

d_gene	v_gene	abundance	j_gene	CDR3aa	CDR3nt
-	TRBV19	few	TRBJ1-2	CASSTAMTETYGYTF	TGTGCCAGTAGTACCGCTATGACAGAAACCTATGGCTACACCTTC
-	TRBV7-8	-	TRBJ1-4	CASTKHTGTALFF	TGTGCCAGCACCAAACACACCGGGACGGCCTTGTTTTTT
TRBD2	TRBV5-1	once	TRBJ2-6	CASRSGSSGANVLTF	TGCGCCAGCAGAAGCGGGAGCTCTGGGGCCAACGTCCTGACTTTC
-	TRBV11-3	few	TRBJ1-4	CASSLYREIGNEKLFF	TGTGCCAGCAGCTTGTACAGGGAGATCGGTAATGAAAAACTGTTTTTT
-	TRBV29-1	once	TRBJ1-2	CSVRPDSNYGYTF	TGCAGCGTCCGCCCGGACAGTAACTATGGCTACACCTTC
-	TRBV6-8	few	TRBJ1-2	CAISGGDPNYGYTF	TGTGCCATCAGTGGAGGGGACCCTAACTATGGCTACACCTTC
-	TRBV11-3	many	TRBJ1-5	CASSFKGPNQPQHF	TGTGCCAGCAGCTTCAAAGGACCCAATCAGCCCCAGCATTTT
-	TRBV6-8	many	TRBJ1-2	CAIMGTSREHGYTF	TGTGCCATCATGGGAACTTCCCGGGAACATGGCTACACCTTC
-	TRBV7-1	-	TRBJ2-3	CASGGSHSTDTQYF	TGTGCCAGCGGCGGCTCCCACAGCACAGATACGCAGTATTTT
TRBD1	TRBV5-1	-	TRBJ1-3	CASRKDRGLGNTIYF	TGCGCCAGCAGGAAGGACAGGGGGCTTGGAAACACCATATATTTT
TRBD2	TRBV12-5	-	TRBJ2-5	CASTPAGAGRAQYF	TGTGCCAGCACCCCAGCGGGGGCCGGGCGAGCCCAGTACTTC
TRBD1	TRBV7-6	many	TRBJ2-7	CASSLSQGVSYEQYF	TGTGCCAGCAGCTTATCACAGGGGGTATCCTACGAGCAGTACTTC
-	TRBV7-7	few	TRBJ2-1	CASSYRDYRDNEQFF	TGTGCCAGCAGCTACAGGGACTACCGGGACAATGAGCAGTTCTTC
-	TRBV5-1	-	TRBJ2-6	CASSGRRYGTGGSGANVLTF	TGCGCCAGCAGCGGGCGTCGGTATGGCACTGGAGGGTCTGGGGCCAACGTCCTGACTTTC
TRBD1	TRBV18	-	TRBJ2-2	CASSPLRGQARTGELFF	TGTGCCAGCTCACCACTTAGGGGACAGGCCAGGACCGGGGAGCTGTTTTTT
-	TRBV12-5	-	TRBJ1-1	CASTPPAGNTEAFF	TGTGCCAGCACTCCCCCCGCCGGGAACACTGAAGCTTTCTTT
-	TRBV28	-	TRBJ1-1	CASSLRVGQGRSVILEAFF	TGTGCCAGCAGTTTAAGAGTAGGGCAGGGTCGTTCTGTCATACTTGAAGCTTTCTTT
-	TRBV11-3	few	TRBJ2-1	CASSPGLPFLITPSNEQFF	TGTGCTAGCAGCCCGGGGCTACCTTTCCTAATTACCCCGTCCAATGAGCAGTTCTTC
-	TRBV9	few	TRBJ2-1	CASSVTVGGDGGEQFF	TGTGCCAGCAGCGTAACGGTTGGCGGGGATGGTGGCGAGCAGTTCTTC
-	TRBV28	-	TRBJ1-4	CASSLFFTGTRTNEKLFF	TGTGCCAGCAGTTTATTTTTCACAGGGACTCGGACTAATGAAAAACTGTTTTTT
-	TRBV15	-	TRBJ1-1	CATSLEVQSFEAFF	TGTGCCACCAGCCTAGAAGTTCAAAGCTTTGAAGCTTTCTTT
TRBD1	TRBV6-1	-	TRBJ2-6	CAISEGQGISAGANVLTF	TGTGCCATCAGTGAAGGACAGGGAATTTCCGCTGGGGCCAACGTCCTGACTTTC
TRBD2	TRBV11-3	few	TRBJ2-3	CASSFIGTRSADTQYF	TGTGCCAGCAGCTTCATTGGGACTAGGTCGGCAGATACGCAGTATTTT
TRBD1	TRBV19	-	TRBJ2-6	CASSMWTGRSGANVLTF	TGTGCCAGTAGTATGTGGACAGGGAGGTCTGGGGCCAACGTCCTGACTTTC
-	TRBV19	-	TRBJ1-1	CASNRQVNTEAFF	TGTGCCAGTAATCGGCAGGTGAACACTGAAGCTTTCTTT
TRBD2	TRBV25-1	few	TRBJ2-3	CASSPQTSGGVDTQYF	TGTGCCAGCAGTCCTCAGACTAGCGGGGGAGTAGATACGCAGTATTTT
-	TRBV6-8	few	TRBJ1-4	CASSEFWYQNEKLFF	TGTGCCAGCAGTGAGTTTTGGTATCAGAATGAAAAACTGTTTTTT
-	TRBV19	-	TRBJ1-2	CASTQPGSLIYGYTF	TGTGCCAGTACCCAACCGGGTTCACTTATCTATGGCTACACCTTC
TRBD1	TRBV7-4	-	TRBJ1-1	CASSEGGRTTEAFF	TGTGCCAGCAGTGAAGGGGGCCGGACGACTGAAGCTTTCTTT
TRBD2	TRBV19	-	TRBJ2-5	CASSIDYPAGAPSGAQYF	TGTGCCAGTAGTATAGACTACCCAGCGGGGGCCCCGTCCGGGGCCCAGTACTTC
TRBD1	TRBV19	-	TRBJ1-6	CASSIDRDPSSPLHF	TGTGCCAGTAGTATCGACAGGGACCCCTCTTCACCCCTCCACTTT
TRBD2	TRBV19	once	TRBJ2-1	CASKGLAGGNNEQFF	TGTGCCAGTAAGGGACTAGCGGGGGGGAACAATGAGCAGTTCTTC
-	TRBV19	-	TRBJ2-1	CASRPMGGVSYNEQFF	TGTGCCAGTAGGCCAATGGGCGGGGTCTCCTACAATGAGCAGTTCTTC
TRBD2	TRBV6-8	medium-sized	TRBJ2-2	CASSYSTGGSNTGELFF	TGTGCCAGCAGTTACTCGACGGGGGGATCAAACACCGGGGAGCTGTTTTTT
-	TRBV28	few	TRBJ2-1	CASSLASVPVYNEQFF	TGTGCCAGCAGTTTGGCGTCAGTCCCCGTCTACAATGAGCAGTTCTTC
TRBD1	TRBV6-8	few	TRBJ1-6	CASSSGTTGRGIEASLHF	TGTGCCAGCAGTTCCGGGACGACAGGGAGGGGAATCGAAGCTTCCCTCCACTTT
-	TRBV11-3	few	TRBJ2-3	CASSLGKGVGTDTQYF	TGTGCCAGCAGCTTAGGGAAAGGGGTCGGCACAGATACGCAGTATTTT
-	TRBV11-3	-	TRBJ2-1	CASSLGAANNEQFF	TGTGCCAGCAGCTTAGGGGCAGCCAACAATGAGCAGTTCTTC
-	TRBV6-8	-	TRBJ2-1	CASYDRYNEQFF	TGTGCCAGCTATGACAGATACAATGAGCAGTTCTTC
-	TRBV11-3	-	TRBJ2-1	CASSSGSLYNEQFF	TGTGCCAGCAGCTCAGGGTCCCTATACAATGAGCAGTTCTTC
TRBD2	TRBV12-5	many	TRBJ2-5	CASASQAGGQETQYF	TGTGCTAGTGCCTCTCAAGCGGGGGGGCAAGAGACCCAGTACTTC
-	TRBV6-8	-	TRBJ1-2	CASSYPSGGSNYGYTF	TGTGCCAGCAGTTACCCTAGTGGTGGTAGTAACTATGGCTACACCTTC
-	TRBV29-1	-	TRBJ2-1	CSVGDRSRGIFF	TGCAGCGTTGGGGACCGGTCCAGGGGAATCTTCTTC
TRBD2	TRBV10-2	-	TRBJ2-3	CASSESGGLAGYGDTQYF	TGCGCCAGCAGTGAGTCTGGAGGACTAGCGGGGTACGGAGATACGCAGTATTTT
TRBD2	TRBV5-1	-	TRBJ2-5	CASSGGTSGQETQYF	TGCGCCAGCAGCGGAGGGACTAGCGGACAAGAGACCCAGTACTTC
-	TRBV19	few	TRBJ1-1	CASSTQGWTEAFF	TGTGCCAGTAGTACTCAGGGGTGGACTGAAGCTTTCTTT
TRBD1	TRBV5-1	-	TRBJ1-1	CASSLVVQGATEAFF	TGCGCCAGCAGCTTGGTGGTGCAGGGGGCGACTGAAGCTTTCTTT
-	TRBV18	few	TRBJ2-7	CASSPLGRGRAYEQYF	TGTGCCAGCTCACCGTTGGGGAGGGGGCGCGCCTACGAGCAGTACTTC
-	TRBV6-8	many	TRBJ1-2	CASSPRTAYGYTF	TGTGCCAGCAGTCCGCGGACAGCTTATGGCTACACCTTC
TRBD1	TRBV11-3	many	TRBJ2-5	CASSSDRGHETQYF	TGTGCCAGCAGCTCGGACAGGGGGCACGAGACCCAGTACTTC
-	TRBV11-3	many	TRBJ2-7	CASSVRAGNSYEQYF	TGTGCCAGCAGCGTTAGGGCTGGGAATTCCTACGAGCAGTACTTC
TRBD2	TRBV23-1	many	TRBJ2-3	CASTGLAGDTQYF	TGCGCCAGCACCGGACTAGCGGGGGATACGCAGTATTTT
-	TRBV18	-	TRBJ1-5	CASSPYRGSPFQPQHF	TGTGCCAGCTCACCATATCGGGGGTCTCCTTTCCAGCCCCAGCATTTT
-	TRBV6-7	-	TRBJ1-1	CASTQGIEAFF	TGTGCCAGCACCCAGGGGATTGAAGCTTTCTTT
-	TRBV5-1	-	TRBJ2-5	CASSLAGLRETQYF	TGCGCCAGCAGCTTGGCTGGACTACGAGAGACCCAGTACTTC
-	TRBV19	few	TRBJ2-3	CASRRGTYSTDTQYF	TGTGCCAGCAGACGCGGGACTTATAGCACAGATACGCAGTATTTT
-	TRBV19	-	TRBJ2-7	CASSADFHEQYF	TGTGCCAGTAGTGCCGATTTCCACGAGCAGTACTTC
-	TRBV29-1	once	TRBJ2-7	CSIYLGFSYEQYF	TGCAGCATCTATCTAGGGTTCTCCTACGAGCAGTACTTC